This T cell receptor (beta chain) appears in the sequencing data of a study of T cell repertoires in cytomegalovirus infection. Study in general: TCR beta signatures that were public indicated CMV infection and matching HLA type.

This clonotype was counted between two and nine times. Its antigen remains unidentified. Findings and limits, study-wide: The cumulative frequency of public TCR beta families identified carriers of CMV plus the relevant HLA. HLA-C-restricted CMV clonotypes gave the most frequent clonotype in two of eight donors.

The ends lost 4 bases at V and 5 bases at J; junction bases unmatched: 2. The CDR3 totals 13 residues. Germline V gene data show CDR1 as LGHDT and CDR2 as YNNKEL (reference sequence). TCRdb redid the calling of the reads with MiXCR, one entry per CDR3 protein. The data contain about 400,000 distinct CDR3 sequences, 18% of them seen just once; the ten biggest clones take up 8.5% to 10%. The V call is TRBV3-1, the J call TRBJ2-5; 9 bases align to TRBD2. This TCR came from a human donor in good health (CMV status not recorded). Some clones in this sample may be carry-over from other donors' samples. The sample was PBMCs. The CDR3 nucleotides read TGTGCCAGCAGCCGGCGGGGGGGGGAGACCCAGTACTTC. Its translation: CASSRRGGETQYF.